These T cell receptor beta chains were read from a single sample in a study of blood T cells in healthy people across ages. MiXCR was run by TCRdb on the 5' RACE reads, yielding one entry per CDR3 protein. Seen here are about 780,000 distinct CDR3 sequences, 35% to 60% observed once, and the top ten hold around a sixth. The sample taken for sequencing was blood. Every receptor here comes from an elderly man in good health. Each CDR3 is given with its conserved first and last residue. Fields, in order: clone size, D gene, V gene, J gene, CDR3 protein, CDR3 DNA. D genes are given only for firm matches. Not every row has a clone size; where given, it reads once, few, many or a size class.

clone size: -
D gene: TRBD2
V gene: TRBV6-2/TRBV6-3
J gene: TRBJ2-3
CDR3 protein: CASSKPSGPLTDTQYF
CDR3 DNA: TGTGCCAGCAGTAAGCCTAGCGGCCCACTTACAGATACGCAGTATTTT

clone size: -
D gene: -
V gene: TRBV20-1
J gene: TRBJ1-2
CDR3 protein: CSALGRTYGYTF
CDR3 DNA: TGCAGTGCTCTGGGACGGACCTATGGCTACACCTTC

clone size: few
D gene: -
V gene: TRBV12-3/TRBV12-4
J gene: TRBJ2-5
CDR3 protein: CASSSNLEETQYF
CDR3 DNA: TGTGCCAGCAGTTCGAATCTTGAGGAGACCCAGTACTTC

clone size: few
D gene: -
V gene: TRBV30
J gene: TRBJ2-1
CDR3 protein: CAWSQERPYNEQFF
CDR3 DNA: TGTGCCTGGAGTCAGGAACGCCCCTACAATGAGCAGTTCTTC

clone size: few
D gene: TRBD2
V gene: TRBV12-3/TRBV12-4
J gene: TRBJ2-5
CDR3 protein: CASRIGTNQETQYF
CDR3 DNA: TGTGCCAGCAGAATAGGGACTAACCAAGAGACCCAGTACTTC

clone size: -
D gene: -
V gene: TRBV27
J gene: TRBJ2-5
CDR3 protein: CASSLWAGEGETQYF
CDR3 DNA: TGTGCCAGCAGTTTATGGGCAGGCGAGGGGGAGACCCAGTACTTC

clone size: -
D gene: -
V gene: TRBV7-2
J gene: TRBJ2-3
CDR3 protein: CASSLRASVNTDTQYF
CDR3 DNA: TGTGCCAGCAGCTTAAGAGCTAGCGTTAACACAGATACGCAGTATTTT

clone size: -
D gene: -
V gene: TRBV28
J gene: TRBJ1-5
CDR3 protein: CASSFPRVGGGNQPQHF
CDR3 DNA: TGTGCCAGCAGTTTTCCCAGGGTCGGAGGAGGCAATCAGCCCCAGCATTTT

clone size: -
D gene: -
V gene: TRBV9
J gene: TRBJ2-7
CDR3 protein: CASGAGFGSYEQYF
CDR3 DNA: TGTGCCAGCGGGGCAGGCTTCGGATCTTACGAGCAGTACTTC

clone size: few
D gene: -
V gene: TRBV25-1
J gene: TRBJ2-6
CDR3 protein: CASSDGGRASGANVLTF
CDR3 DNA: TGTGCCAGCAGTGATGGGGGCAGGGCGTCTGGGGCCAACGTCCTGACTTTC

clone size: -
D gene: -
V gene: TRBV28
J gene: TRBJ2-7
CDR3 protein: CASSPLHEQYF
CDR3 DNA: TGTGCCAGCAGTCCTCTCCACGAGCAGTACTTC

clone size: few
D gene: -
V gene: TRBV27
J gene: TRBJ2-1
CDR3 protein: CASSLRRLGYNEQFF
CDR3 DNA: TGTGCCAGCAGTTTAAGGCGACTGGGGTACAATGAGCAGTTCTTC

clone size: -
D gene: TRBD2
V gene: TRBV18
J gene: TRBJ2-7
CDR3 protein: CASSRAGANYEQYF
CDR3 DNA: TGTGCCAGCTCACGCGCGGGAGCGAACTACGAGCAGTACTTC

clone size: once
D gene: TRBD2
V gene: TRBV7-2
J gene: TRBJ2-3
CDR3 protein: CASSPSGLIIAGGPDTQYF
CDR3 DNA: TGTGCCAGCAGCCCATCGGGGCTTATAATAGCGGGGGGGCCAGATACGCAGTATTTT

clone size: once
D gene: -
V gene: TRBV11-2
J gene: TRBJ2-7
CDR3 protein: CASTLGSYEQYF
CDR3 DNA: TGTGCCAGCACCCTGGGGTCCTACGAGCAGTACTTC

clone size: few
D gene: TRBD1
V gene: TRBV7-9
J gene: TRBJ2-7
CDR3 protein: CASRDGTAYEQYF
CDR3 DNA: TGTGCCAGCAGGGACGGGACAGCCTACGAGCAGTACTTC

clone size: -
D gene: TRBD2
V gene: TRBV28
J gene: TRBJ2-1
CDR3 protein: CASSGGGAEQFF
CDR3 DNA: TGTGCCAGCAGTGGCGGGGGGGCTGAGCAGTTCTTC

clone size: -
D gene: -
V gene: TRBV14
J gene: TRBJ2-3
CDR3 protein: CASTQALVDTQYF
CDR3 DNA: TGTGCCAGCACCCAAGCCCTAGTAGATACGCAGTATTTT

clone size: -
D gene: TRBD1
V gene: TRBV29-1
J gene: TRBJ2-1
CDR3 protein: CSVEDRDNEQFF
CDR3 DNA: TGCAGCGTCGAAGACAGGGACAATGAGCAGTTCTTC

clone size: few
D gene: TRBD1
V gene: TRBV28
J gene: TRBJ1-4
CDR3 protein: CASSSANLQGFMGKLFF
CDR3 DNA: TGTGCCAGCAGTTCCGCGAACCTACAGGGGTTCATGGGTAAACTGTTTTTT

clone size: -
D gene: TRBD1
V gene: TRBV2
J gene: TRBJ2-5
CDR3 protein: CASNDGQGGFTYQETQYF
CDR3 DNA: TGTGCCAGCAACGACGGACAGGGGGGATTCACATACCAAGAGACCCAGTACTTC

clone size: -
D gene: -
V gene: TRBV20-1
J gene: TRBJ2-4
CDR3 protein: CSAWDPVAKNIQYF
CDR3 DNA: TGCAGTGCTTGGGACCCCGTAGCCAAAAACATTCAGTACTTC

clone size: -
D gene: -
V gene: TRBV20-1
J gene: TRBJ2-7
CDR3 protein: CSAPPRPGLEYEQYF
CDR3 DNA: TGCAGTGCCCCGCCCCGTCCGGGACTCGAATACGAGCAGTACTTC

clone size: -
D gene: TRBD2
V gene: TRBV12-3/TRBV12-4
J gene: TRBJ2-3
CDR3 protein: CASSLLAGVPDTQYF
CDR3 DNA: TGTGCCAGCAGTTTACTAGCGGGAGTTCCAGATACGCAGTATTTT

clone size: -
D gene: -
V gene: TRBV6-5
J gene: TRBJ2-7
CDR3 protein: CASSWNREKEQYF
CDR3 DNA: TGTGCCAGCAGTTGGAACAGGGAGAAAGAGCAGTACTTC

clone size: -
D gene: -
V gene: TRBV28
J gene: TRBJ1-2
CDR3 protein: CASCKPNLNYGYTF
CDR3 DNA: TGTGCCAGCTGCAAACCGAACCTGAACTATGGCTACACCTTC

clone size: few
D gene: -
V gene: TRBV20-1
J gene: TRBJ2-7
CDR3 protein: CSARVAASYEQYF
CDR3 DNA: TGCAGTGCTAGAGTAGCGGCCTCCTACGAGCAGTACTTC

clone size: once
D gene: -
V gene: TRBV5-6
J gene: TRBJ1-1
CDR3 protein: CASSLATGSEAFF
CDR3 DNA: TGTGCCAGCAGCTTGGCGACAGGCTCTGAAGCTTTCTTT

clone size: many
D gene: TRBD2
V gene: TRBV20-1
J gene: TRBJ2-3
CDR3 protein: CSAIGLDADTQYF
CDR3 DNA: TGCAGTGCTATAGGACTAGATGCAGATACGCAGTATTTT

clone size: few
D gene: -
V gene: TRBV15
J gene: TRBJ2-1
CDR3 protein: CATSRASLGESSYNEQFF
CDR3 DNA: TGTGCCACCAGCAGAGCGTCCCTAGGGGAGAGCTCCTACAATGAGCAGTTCTTC

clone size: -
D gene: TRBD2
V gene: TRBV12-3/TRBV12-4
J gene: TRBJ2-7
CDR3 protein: CASSLGLARPYEQYF
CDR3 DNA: TGTGCCAGCAGCCTCGGACTAGCGCGCCCCTACGAGCAGTACTTC

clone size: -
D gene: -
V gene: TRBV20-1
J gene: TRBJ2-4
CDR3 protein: CSAREAGQGKNIQYF
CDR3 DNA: TGCAGTGCTAGAGAGGCAGGTCAAGGCAAAAACATTCAGTACTTC

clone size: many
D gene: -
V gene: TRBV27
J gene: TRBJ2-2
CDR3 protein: CASSWNSGELFF
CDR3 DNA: TGTGCCAGCAGTTGGAATAGCGGGGAGCTGTTTTTT

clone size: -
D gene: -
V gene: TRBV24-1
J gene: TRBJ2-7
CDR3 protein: CATSDSGGLGQYF
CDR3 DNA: TGTGCCACCAGCGATTCAGGCGGATTAGGGCAGTACTTC

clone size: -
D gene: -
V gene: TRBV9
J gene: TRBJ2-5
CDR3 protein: CASSGSKKDAGGAEVGETQYF
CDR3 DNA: TGTGCCAGCAGCGGATCAAAAAAGGATGCCGGGGGCGCTGAAGTGGGTGAGACCCAGTACTTC

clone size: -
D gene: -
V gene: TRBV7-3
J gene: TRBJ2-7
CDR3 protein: CASSEMGGEQYF
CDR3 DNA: TGTGCCAGCAGCGAGATGGGGGGCGAGCAGTACTTC

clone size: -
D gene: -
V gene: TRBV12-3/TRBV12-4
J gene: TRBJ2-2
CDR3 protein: CASSLMNTGELFF
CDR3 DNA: TGTGCCAGCAGTTTAATGAACACCGGGGAGCTGTTTTTT

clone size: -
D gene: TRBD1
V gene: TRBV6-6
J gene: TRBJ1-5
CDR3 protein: CASSSNRDRINQPQHF
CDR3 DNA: TGTGCCAGCAGTTCCAACCGGGACAGAATCAATCAGCCCCAGCATTTT

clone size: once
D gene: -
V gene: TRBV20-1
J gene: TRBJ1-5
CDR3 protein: CSARDRVGRNQPQHF
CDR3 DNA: TGCAGTGCTAGAGACAGGGTGGGGCGAAATCAGCCCCAGCATTTT

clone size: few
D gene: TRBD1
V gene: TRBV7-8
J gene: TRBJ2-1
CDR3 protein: CASSAPLTGDEQFF
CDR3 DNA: TGTGCCAGCAGCGCTCCTCTGACAGGGGATGAGCAGTTCTTC

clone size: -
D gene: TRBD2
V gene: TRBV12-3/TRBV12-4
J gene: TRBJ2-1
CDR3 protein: CASRADGRGLYNEQFF
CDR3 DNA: TGTGCCAGCAGAGCGGACGGGAGGGGTCTCTACAATGAGCAGTTCTTC

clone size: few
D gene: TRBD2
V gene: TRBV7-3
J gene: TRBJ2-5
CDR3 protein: CASSSGRAGEQYF
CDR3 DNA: TGTGCCAGCAGCTCCGGGAGGGCTGGAGAGCAGTACTTC

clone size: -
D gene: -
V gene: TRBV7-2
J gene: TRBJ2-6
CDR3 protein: CASNWRGANVLTF
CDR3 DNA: TGTGCCAGCAACTGGAGGGGGGCCAACGTCCTGACTTTC

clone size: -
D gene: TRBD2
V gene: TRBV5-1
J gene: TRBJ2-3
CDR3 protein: CANSLVLAESTDTQYF
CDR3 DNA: TGCGCCAACAGCTTGGTTCTAGCGGAATCCACAGATACGCAGTATTTT

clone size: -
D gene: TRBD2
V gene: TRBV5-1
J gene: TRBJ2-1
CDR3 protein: CASTVSLAGPSYNEQFF
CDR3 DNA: TGCGCCAGCACGGTCTCTTTAGCGGGACCCTCCTACAATGAGCAGTTCTTC

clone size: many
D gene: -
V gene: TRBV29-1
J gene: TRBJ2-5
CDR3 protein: CSVAGTAVETQYF
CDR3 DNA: TGCAGCGTAGCAGGGACCGCCGTGGAGACCCAGTACTTC

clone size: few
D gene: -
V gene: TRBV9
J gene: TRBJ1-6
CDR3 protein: CASSPRQNNSPLHF
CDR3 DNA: TGTGCCAGCAGCCCACGACAGAATAATTCACCCCTCCACTTT

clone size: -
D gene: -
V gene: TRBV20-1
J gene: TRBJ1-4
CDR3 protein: CSPQVTTNEKLFF
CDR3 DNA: TGCAGTCCCCAGGTAACTACTAATGAAAAACTGTTTTTT

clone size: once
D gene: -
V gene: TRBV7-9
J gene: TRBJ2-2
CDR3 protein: CASSLERGFEITGELFF
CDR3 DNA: TGTGCCAGCAGCTTAGAACGGGGTTTCGAAATCACCGGGGAGCTGTTTTTT

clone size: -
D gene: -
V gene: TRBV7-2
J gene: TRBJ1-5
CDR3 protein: CASSGGTSNQPQHF
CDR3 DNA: TGTGCCAGCAGCGGTGGGACAAGCAATCAGCCCCAGCATTTT

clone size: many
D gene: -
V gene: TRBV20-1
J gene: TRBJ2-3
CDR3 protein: CSAPPSGTDTQYF
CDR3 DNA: TGCAGTGCCCCCCCTAGCGGCACAGATACGCAGTATTTT

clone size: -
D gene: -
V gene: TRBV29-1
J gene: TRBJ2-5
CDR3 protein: CSVEESEETQYF
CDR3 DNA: TGCAGCGTTGAAGAATCCGAAGAGACCCAGTACTTC

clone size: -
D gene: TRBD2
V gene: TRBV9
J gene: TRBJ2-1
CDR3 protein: CASSVAATSRSPYNEQFF
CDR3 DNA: TGTGCCAGCAGCGTAGCTGCGACTAGCAGGAGCCCATACAATGAGCAGTTCTTC

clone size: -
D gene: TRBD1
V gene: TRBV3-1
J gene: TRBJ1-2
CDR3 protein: CASSYGTGQNYGYTF
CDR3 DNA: TGTGCCAGCAGCTATGGGACAGGCCAAAACTATGGCTACACCTTC

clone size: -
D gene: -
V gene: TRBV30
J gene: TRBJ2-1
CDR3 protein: CAWSEKRPANEQFF
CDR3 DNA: TGTGCCTGGAGTGAGAAAAGGCCAGCCAATGAGCAGTTCTTC

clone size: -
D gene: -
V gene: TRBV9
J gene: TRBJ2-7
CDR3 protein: CASSVGRDFSYEQYF
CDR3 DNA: TGTGCCAGCAGCGTAGGCCGGGACTTCTCCTACGAGCAGTACTTC

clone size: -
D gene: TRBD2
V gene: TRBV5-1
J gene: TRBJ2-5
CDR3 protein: CASSQAGTSGQETQYF
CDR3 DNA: TGCGCCAGCAGCCAGGCTGGGACTAGCGGTCAAGAGACCCAGTACTTC

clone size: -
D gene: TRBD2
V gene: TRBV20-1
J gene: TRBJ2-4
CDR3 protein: CSASGGLAVVAKNIQYF
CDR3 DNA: TGCAGTGCTAGTGGGGGACTAGCGGTCGTGGCTAAAAACATTCAGTACTTC